This TCR beta chain was observed in a study of blood T cell repertoires in COVID-19. Study summary: From the United States, Italy and Spain came samples of acute and convalescent COVID-19. Nucleic acid was either cDNA or gDNA, and it came from T cells, B-cell-depleted T cells, or PBMCs.

Per the authors' pipeline: Reference gene primers were amplified, and this amplification served to estimate nucleated cell counts. TCRdb's table, derived via immunoSEQ multiplex PCR, lists solely in-frame clones and lacks some. The DNA gave D and trimming, while V, J and clone size come from that table. The table includes more than 150,000 clones, approximately 88% detected once. This CDR3 region has 15 residues. V dropped 0 bases and J dropped 1 base, with 10 bases sitting between them. In germline, CDR1 is SGHRS, CDR2 YFSETQ. The TCR comes from a middle-aged man with acute or convalescent COVID-19. This sequence joins TRBV5-1 and TRBJ1-1; D might be TRBD1 (5 bases). Sequencing was performed on peripheral blood. The CDR3 here is CASSLAGRENTEAFF. The CDR3 DNA follows: TGCGCCAGCAGCTTGGCCGGCAGGGAGAACACTGAAGCTTTCTTT.